The rows below give T cell receptor beta chains drawn from one sample of a study of regulatory T cells in long-lasting Graves disease. Each CDR3 protein is one row after TCRdb ran MiXCR on the multiplex PCR reads. Among under 700,000 distinct CDR3 sequences listed, about 16% were seen once. These same data were also listed under a study on T cells in Graves' hyperthyroidism and ophthalmopathy.

Sequenced material: peripheral blood mononuclear cells (PBMCs), taken at new diagnosis, from a patient treated with antithyroid drugs. The receptor set was obtained from a middle-aged woman with Graves disease. Each CDR3 is given with its conserved first and last residue. D genes are given only for firm matches. Expanded clones are given a class, and other clones once, few, many or no size at all.

D: TRBD1
size: few
V: TRBV6-1
J: TRBJ1-5
CDR3: CASSGYRGYRDQPQHF
DNA: TGTGCCAGCAGTGGGTACAGGGGATACAGGGATCAGCCCCAGCATTTT

D: .
size: few
V: TRBV5-1
J: TRBJ2-5
CDR3: CASSFEGTETQYF
DNA: TGCGCCAGCAGCTTTGAAGGGACCGAGACCCAGTACTTC

D: .
size: many
V: TRBV3-1
J: TRBJ1-4
CDR3: CASSLGQGEKLFF
DNA: TGTGCCAGCAGCCTGGGACAAGGAGAAAAACTGTTTTTT

D: .
size: .
V: TRBV12-3/TRBV12-4
J: TRBJ1-6
CDR3: CASSLGGVRSPLHF
DNA: TGTGCCAGCAGTTTGGGGGGCGTGCGTTCACCCCTCCACTTT

D: .
size: few
V: TRBV9
J: TRBJ2-7
CDR3: CASSITGWGEQYF
DNA: TGTGCCAGTTCGATTACAGGGTGGGGCGAGCAGTACTTC

D: .
size: .
V: TRBV7-2
J: TRBJ1-6
CDR3: CASSLGSATPLHF
DNA: TGTGCCAGCAGCTTAGGCAGCGCGACACCCCTCCACTTT

D: TRBD1
size: few
V: TRBV18
J: TRBJ2-3
CDR3: CASSPRFKGQGRTDTQYF
DNA: TGTGCCAGCTCACCACGGTTCAAGGGACAGGGAAGGACAGATACGCAGTATTTT

D: .
size: .
V: TRBV25-1
J: TRBJ1-4
CDR3: CASRPSASEKLFF
DNA: TGTGCCAGTCGACCCTCGGCATCCGAAAAACTGTTTTTT

D: .
size: few
V: TRBV5-1
J: TRBJ2-5
CDR3: CASSLGTSQRETQYF
DNA: TGCGCCAGCAGCTTAGGGACCTCCCAAAGGGAGACCCAGTACTTC

D: TRBD1
size: .
V: TRBV19
J: TRBJ2-7
CDR3: CASSPTGTGREQYF
DNA: TGTGCCAGTAGTCCAACCGGGACAGGGAGGGAGCAGTACTTC

D: .
size: many
V: TRBV6-1
J: TRBJ2-5
CDR3: CATRPWQGTETQYF
DNA: TGTGCCACACGACCTTGGCAGGGGACCGAGACCCAGTACTTC

D: TRBD1
size: .
V: TRBV25-1
J: TRBJ2-5
CDR3: CASSETGVGETQYF
DNA: TGTGCCAGCAGTGAAACAGGGGTAGGAGAGACCCAGTACTTC

D: .
size: .
V: TRBV10-3
J: TRBJ1-2
CDR3: CAVESGTRYGYTF
DNA: TGTGCCGTAGAGTCCGGGACCCGCTATGGCTACACCTTC

D: .
size: .
V: TRBV6-5
J: TRBJ1-4
CDR3: CASSYRHHATNEKLFF
DNA: TGTGCCAGCAGCTACCGACATCATGCAACTAATGAAAAACTGTTTTTT

D: .
size: .
V: TRBV28
J: TRBJ1-4
CDR3: CASTLYIGATNEKLFF
DNA: TGTGCCAGCACTCTCTATATTGGCGCAACTAATGAAAAACTGTTTTTT

D: .
size: many
V: TRBV19
J: TRBJ1-5
CDR3: CASSAGHPQPQHF
DNA: TGTGCCAGTAGTGCAGGACATCCCCAGCCCCAGCATTTT

D: .
size: .
V: TRBV9
J: TRBJ2-2
CDR3: CASSVASAGELFF
DNA: TGTGCCAGCAGCGTAGCTTCCGCCGGGGAGCTGTTTTTT

D: .
size: .
V: TRBV14
J: TRBJ1-3
CDR3: CASSRAEGGITIYF
DNA: TGTGCCAGCAGCCGTGCAGAAGGAGGAATCACCATATATTTT

D: .
size: few
V: TRBV27
J: TRBJ2-7
CDR3: CASSAHSYEQYF
DNA: TGTGCCTCATCTGCCCACTCCTACGAGCAGTACTTC

D: .
size: few
V: TRBV4-1
J: TRBJ2-5
CDR3: CASSQDWSRGGIQETQYF
DNA: TGCGCCAGCAGCCAAGATTGGTCTAGGGGGGGGATCCAAGAGACCCAGTACTTC

D: .
size: many
V: TRBV5-1
J: TRBJ1-1
CDR3: CASSLERGGWDTEAFF
DNA: TGCGCCAGCAGCTTGGAGCGCGGGGGATGGGACACTGAAGCTTTCTTT

D: .
size: few
V: TRBV7-6
J: TRBJ1-6
CDR3: CASSLALGGSSYNSPLHF
DNA: TGTGCCAGCAGCTTAGCGCTCGGGGGCAGCTCCTATAATTCACCCCTCCACTTT

D: .
size: .
V: TRBV3-1
J: TRBJ2-1
CDR3: CASSPPRGRLLSYNEQFF
DNA: TGTGCCAGCAGCCCGCCGCGAGGGCGTTTACTATCCTACAATGAGCAGTTCTTC

D: .
size: many
V: TRBV2
J: TRBJ1-4
CDR3: CASSAGGRGSEKLFF
DNA: TGTGCCAGCAGCGCCGGCGGGAGAGGGAGTGAAAAACTGTTTTTT

D: TRBD1
size: many
V: TRBV2
J: TRBJ2-7
CDR3: CASSFHRDRVYEQYF
DNA: TGTGCCAGCAGTTTCCACCGGGACAGGGTATACGAGCAGTACTTC

D: .
size: many
V: TRBV11-2
J: TRBJ1-3
CDR3: CASSLDRSGNTIYF
DNA: TGTGCCAGCAGCTTAGACCGTTCTGGAAACACCATATATTTT

D: .
size: many
V: TRBV7-8
J: TRBJ1-1
CDR3: CASHRVWGAVTEAFF
DNA: TGTGCCAGCCATCGGGTGTGGGGTGCGGTAACTGAAGCTTTCTTT

D: .
size: .
V: TRBV29-1
J: TRBJ2-3
CDR3: CSVVRSTDTQYF
DNA: TGCAGCGTTGTTAGGAGCACAGATACGCAGTATTTT

D: .
size: .
V: TRBV19
J: TRBJ2-1
CDR3: CASTKKEQWNEQFF
DNA: TGTGCCAGTACTAAGAAAGAACAGTGGAATGAGCAGTTCTTC

D: .
size: many
V: TRBV5-1
J: TRBJ2-7
CDR3: CASSLGQTETYEQYF
DNA: TGCGCCAGCAGCTTGGGGCAGACGGAAACCTACGAGCAGTACTTC

D: TRBD2
size: few
V: TRBV19
J: TRBJ2-2
CDR3: CASSIASGLAFAGELFF
DNA: TGTGCCAGTAGTATCGCGTCCGGACTAGCATTCGCCGGGGAGCTGTTTTTT

D: .
size: many
V: TRBV30
J: TRBJ1-1
CDR3: CAWGGADGMNTEAFF
DNA: TGTGCCTGGGGAGGGGCCGATGGTATGAACACTGAAGCTTTCTTT

D: .
size: .
V: TRBV9
J: TRBJ1-1
CDR3: CASSVEPGGTEAFF
DNA: TGTGCCAGCAGCGTAGAACCCGGGGGGACTGAAGCTTTCTTT

D: .
size: few
V: TRBV14
J: TRBJ2-7
CDR3: CASSQTLGPGVYEQYF
DNA: TGTGCCAGCAGCCAGACGTTGGGGCCAGGTGTCTACGAGCAGTACTTC

D: .
size: many
V: TRBV4-1
J: TRBJ2-7
CDR3: CASSQETVAVLSSYEQYF
DNA: TGCGCCAGCAGCCAAGAAACCGTAGCGGTACTTAGCTCCTACGAGCAGTACTTC

D: TRBD1
size: many
V: TRBV28
J: TRBJ2-7
CDR3: CASSYGQGALYEQYF
DNA: TGTGCCAGCAGCTACGGACAGGGGGCTTTGTACGAGCAGTACTTC

D: .
size: many
V: TRBV3-1
J: TRBJ1-5
CDR3: CASSHSDQPQHF
DNA: TGTGCCAGCAGCCATTCTGATCAGCCCCAGCATTTT

D: .
size: .
V: TRBV19
J: TRBJ2-5
CDR3: CASSMGDTQYF
DNA: TGTGCCAGTAGTATGGGCGATACCCAGTACTTC

D: TRBD1
size: few
V: TRBV15
J: TRBJ1-3
CDR3: CATSRDRTGSTIYF
DNA: TGTGCCACCAGCAGAGATCGGACAGGGAGCACCATATATTTT

D: TRBD1
size: .
V: TRBV7-9
J: TRBJ1-6
CDR3: CASSPDRESSPLHF
DNA: TGTGCCAGCAGCCCCGACAGGGAGAGTTCACCCCTCCACTTT

D: .
size: .
V: TRBV7-9
J: TRBJ2-7
CDR3: CASSLPGDKNEQYF
DNA: TGTGCCAGCAGCTTACCAGGGGATAAAAACGAGCAGTACTTC

D: TRBD1
size: few
V: TRBV6-1
J: TRBJ1-4
CDR3: CASRPYGQGQSEKLFF
DNA: TGTGCCAGCAGACCCTACGGTCAGGGACAGAGTGAAAAACTGTTTTTT

D: .
size: many
V: TRBV27
J: TRBJ1-1
CDR3: CASSRSGVEWNTEAFF
DNA: TGTGCCAGCAGTCGGTCAGGGGTCGAATGGAACACTGAAGCTTTCTTT

D: .
size: few
V: TRBV3-1
J: TRBJ1-4
CDR3: CASRRGADEKLFF
DNA: TGTGCCAGCAGGCGGGGAGCGGATGAAAAACTGTTTTTT

D: TRBD1
size: few
V: TRBV28
J: TRBJ1-3
CDR3: CASSPGQGGTFVSGNTIYF
DNA: TGTGCCAGCAGTCCCGGACAGGGGGGAACGTTTGTGTCTGGAAACACCATATATTTT

D: .
size: .
V: TRBV19
J: TRBJ1-1
CDR3: CATQDRNTEAFF
DNA: TGTGCCACCCAGGACAGGAACACTGAAGCTTTCTTT

D: .
size: few
V: TRBV29-1
J: TRBJ2-7
CDR3: CSVEDRGGLGQYF
DNA: TGCAGCGTTGAAGACAGGGGCGGGCTTGGGCAGTACTTC

D: TRBD2
size: few
V: TRBV30
J: TRBJ2-3
CDR3: CAWSVAGGRTDTQYF
DNA: TGTGCCTGGAGTGTAGCGGGGGGGAGGACAGATACGCAGTATTTT

D: .
size: once
V: TRBV7-9
J: TRBJ1-4
CDR3: CASSLGEQVVPNEKLFF
DNA: TGTGCCAGCAGCTTAGGAGAACAGGTGGTTCCTAATGAAAAACTGTTTTTT

D: .
size: many
V: TRBV18
J: TRBJ1-2
CDR3: CASSPREGSYTF
DNA: TGTGCCAGCTCACCCCGGGAGGGGAGCTACACCTTC

D: .
size: .
V: TRBV28
J: TRBJ2-3
CDR3: CASSVGVYLSTDTQYF
DNA: TGTGCCAGCAGCGTAGGAGTCTACCTCAGCACAGATACGCAGTATTTT

D: .
size: few
V: TRBV2
J: TRBJ2-2
CDR3: CASRIGGELFF
DNA: TGTGCCAGCAGAATAGGCGGGGAGCTGTTTTTT

D: TRBD2
size: many
V: TRBV28
J: TRBJ2-7
CDR3: CASSPLAGGIYEQYF
DNA: TGTGCCAGCAGCCCGCTAGCGGGGGGAATCTACGAGCAGTACTTC

D: TRBD2
size: .
V: TRBV3-1
J: TRBJ2-1
CDR3: CASSQAFLAGARGEQFF
DNA: TGTGCCAGCAGCCAAGCTTTCCTAGCGGGGGCAAGGGGGGAGCAGTTCTTC

D: TRBD1
size: many
V: TRBV27
J: TRBJ1-5
CDR3: CASNRQGGGQPQHF
DNA: TGTGCCAGCAACCGACAGGGGGGAGGGCAGCCCCAGCATTTT

D: TRBD1
size: few
V: TRBV10-3
J: TRBJ1-2
CDR3: CAISGDREDYGYTF
DNA: TGTGCCATCAGTGGAGACAGGGAGGACTATGGCTACACCTTC